This TCR beta chain was retrieved from a study of blood T cell repertoires in COVID-19. Study background: Both acute and convalescent COVID-19 samples were obtained from the United States, Italy and Spain.

Each recovered donor of Cohort 3 presented with two negative PCRs, clearance, or symptom resolution. Trimming pared 3 bases from V and 6 bases from J, leaving 12 bases between. This CDR3 has 14 amino acids. CDR1 SGHKS and CDR2 YYEKEE come from the germline V gene (reference sequence). How the authors handled the data: Amplification from reference gene primers served as the basis for estimated nucleated cell counts. Method: immunoSEQ multiplex PCR; TCRdb's copy keeps in-frame clones and lacks some. V, J and clone size are those of that table, while D and trimming were read from the DNA. The sample gives about 180,000 clones, approximately 86% of which show up once; about a sixth is in the top ten.

The source is a man aged 55-75 years who had recovered from COVID-19. V and J are TRBV5-5 and TRBJ1-4; the D is unclear. Sequencing input: PBMCs or T cells enriched from blood (not recorded which). CDR3 sequence reads: CASSSITGDEKLFF. In DNA form, the CDR3 reads TGTGCCAGCAGCTCGATCACGGGTGATGAAAAACTGTTTTTT.